The rows below give T cell receptor beta chains drawn from one sample of a study of blood T cells in healthy people across ages. One entry per CDR3 protein, called by TCRdb with MiXCR from the 5' RACE reads. The sample has about 1.4 million distinct CDR3 sequences; roughly 64% are singletons. The sequencing sample was made of blood. Every receptor here comes from a man aged 18 to 30 in good health. Both conserved end residues are part of each CDR3. The order of the fields is CDR3 length, J gene, V gene, D gene, clone size, CDR3 DNA, CDR3 protein. D genes are given only for firm matches. For some rows the clone size is stated as once, few or many, or as a class when expanded; others skip it.

cdr3_length: 15; j_call: TRBJ2-4; v_call: TRBV20-1; d_call: -; clone_size: few; cdr3_nt: TGCAGTGCTAGAGCTACGGCTCCCCGTCCTCTTGAGCAGTACTTC; cdr3_aa: CSARATAPRPLEQYF
cdr3_length: 15; j_call: TRBJ2-1; v_call: TRBV24-1; d_call: -; clone_size: -; cdr3_nt: TGTGCCACCAGCGCGGTCGGCAGCTCCTACAATGAGCAGTTCTTC; cdr3_aa: CATSAVGSSYNEQFF
cdr3_length: 15; j_call: TRBJ1-4; v_call: TRBV6-2/TRBV6-3; d_call: -; clone_size: few; cdr3_nt: TGTGCCAGCAGTTACTCAGCAGGGGCCGTACCAAGACTGTTTTTT; cdr3_aa: CASSYSAGAVPRLFF
cdr3_length: 14; j_call: TRBJ1-6; v_call: TRBV12-3/TRBV12-4; d_call: -; clone_size: few; cdr3_nt: TGTGCCAGCAGTTTAAAGGCGCCTAATTCACCCCTCCACTTT; cdr3_aa: CASSLKAPNSPLHF
cdr3_length: 15; j_call: TRBJ2-1; v_call: TRBV6-6; d_call: TRBD2; clone_size: -; cdr3_nt: TGTGCCAGCAGTACCGGGACTAGCGGGGGGAGTGAGCAGTTCTTC; cdr3_aa: CASSTGTSGGSEQFF
cdr3_length: 14; j_call: TRBJ2-3; v_call: TRBV5-6; d_call: TRBD1; clone_size: few; cdr3_nt: TGTGCCAGCAGCTCGACAGGGGACACAGATACGCAGTATTTT; cdr3_aa: CASSSTGDTDTQYF
cdr3_length: 17; j_call: TRBJ2-1; v_call: TRBV7-9; d_call: -; clone_size: -; cdr3_nt: TGTGCCAGCAGCTTAGCGGCGCGGCCCCGCTCCTACAATGAGCAGTTCTTC; cdr3_aa: CASSLAARPRSYNEQFF
cdr3_length: 16; j_call: TRBJ1-6; v_call: TRBV7-2; d_call: -; clone_size: -; cdr3_nt: TGTGCCAGCAGCCAGTGGGGGGATGCTGGCGGGGGACCCCTCCACTTT; cdr3_aa: CASSQWGDAGGGPLHF
cdr3_length: 14; j_call: TRBJ1-5; v_call: TRBV6-6; d_call: -; clone_size: -; cdr3_nt: TGTGCCAGCAGTGACGAGCCAGGGAATCAGCCCCAGCATTTT; cdr3_aa: CASSDEPGNQPQHF
cdr3_length: 15; j_call: TRBJ1-6; v_call: TRBV7-2; d_call: TRBD1; clone_size: -; cdr3_nt: TGTGCCAGCAGCATAAGGGACAGCCGAGCTTCACCCCTCCACTTT; cdr3_aa: CASSIRDSRASPLHF
cdr3_length: 11; j_call: TRBJ2-1; v_call: TRBV5-1; d_call: -; clone_size: -; cdr3_nt: TGCGCCAGCAGCATACGGTATGAGCAGTTCTTC; cdr3_aa: CASSIRYEQFF
cdr3_length: 13; j_call: TRBJ2-5; v_call: TRBV5-1; d_call: -; clone_size: many; cdr3_nt: TGCGCCAGCAGCTTTACGCCTGATGCGGCCCAGTACTTC; cdr3_aa: CASSFTPDAAQYF
cdr3_length: 14; j_call: TRBJ2-5; v_call: TRBV27; d_call: -; clone_size: -; cdr3_nt: TGTGCCAGCAGTTTAAGCCTCCAACAAGAGACCCAGTACTTC; cdr3_aa: CASSLSLQQETQYF
cdr3_length: 13; j_call: TRBJ1-4; v_call: TRBV4-2; d_call: -; clone_size: -; cdr3_nt: TGTGCCAGCAGCCAAGCCGGTCTCGAAAAACTGTTTTTT; cdr3_aa: CASSQAGLEKLFF
cdr3_length: 14; j_call: TRBJ2-2; v_call: TRBV6-5; d_call: -; clone_size: -; cdr3_nt: TGTGCCAGCCGCACGCTAGCGACCGCCGGGGAGCTGTTTTTT; cdr3_aa: CASRTLATAGELFF
cdr3_length: 15; j_call: TRBJ2-1; v_call: TRBV20-1; d_call: TRBD2; clone_size: few; cdr3_nt: TGCAGTGCTAGAGAATCCGGGAGGGCGTACAATGAGCAGTTCTTC; cdr3_aa: CSARESGRAYNEQFF
cdr3_length: 13; j_call: TRBJ1-2; v_call: TRBV27; d_call: TRBD1; clone_size: -; cdr3_nt: TGTGCCAGCAGAAAACAGGGGGACTATGGCTACACCTTC; cdr3_aa: CASRKQGDYGYTF
cdr3_length: 14; j_call: TRBJ2-1; v_call: TRBV12-3/TRBV12-4; d_call: -; clone_size: -; cdr3_nt: TGTGCCAGCAGTTCCCCCAACGCAGCCTCTGAGCAGTTCTTC; cdr3_aa: CASSSPNAASEQFF
cdr3_length: 16; j_call: TRBJ2-1; v_call: TRBV5-5; d_call: TRBD2; clone_size: -; cdr3_nt: TGTGCCAGCAGCGAACCCGGGACTAGGATTGGCAATGAGCAGTTCTTC; cdr3_aa: CASSEPGTRIGNEQFF
cdr3_length: 14; j_call: TRBJ1-4; v_call: TRBV13; d_call: -; clone_size: -; cdr3_nt: TGTGCCAGCAGCTCGCAGGTTCTGAATGAAAAACTGTTTTTT; cdr3_aa: CASSSQVLNEKLFF
cdr3_length: 13; j_call: TRBJ2-1; v_call: TRBV10-3; d_call: -; clone_size: -; cdr3_nt: TGTGCCACCTGGAGCAGAACCTACAATGAGCAGTTCTTC; cdr3_aa: CATWSRTYNEQFF
cdr3_length: 14; j_call: TRBJ2-7; v_call: TRBV27; d_call: TRBD1; clone_size: few; cdr3_nt: TGTGCCAGCAGTTTCCGGGACAGGCCTTCCGAGCAGTACTTC; cdr3_aa: CASSFRDRPSEQYF
cdr3_length: 15; j_call: TRBJ2-1; v_call: TRBV15; d_call: TRBD2; clone_size: few; cdr3_nt: TGTGCCACCAGCAGAGACACTAGCGGGGGATGGGAGCAGTTCTTC; cdr3_aa: CATSRDTSGGWEQFF
cdr3_length: 14; j_call: TRBJ2-1; v_call: TRBV7-2; d_call: -; clone_size: few; cdr3_nt: TGTGCCAGCACCCAGGACGGAGTCTACAATGAGCAGTTCTTC; cdr3_aa: CASTQDGVYNEQFF
cdr3_length: 11; j_call: TRBJ2-7; v_call: TRBV20-1; d_call: -; clone_size: few; cdr3_nt: TGCAGTGTTAAGGTGGGCTACGAGCAGTACTTC; cdr3_aa: CSVKVGYEQYF
cdr3_length: 14; j_call: TRBJ2-4; v_call: TRBV3-1; d_call: -; clone_size: -; cdr3_nt: TGTGCCGGCAGCCAAGATGTGGCAGGGAATATTCAGTACTTC; cdr3_aa: CAGSQDVAGNIQYF
cdr3_length: 16; j_call: TRBJ2-6; v_call: TRBV4-1; d_call: -; clone_size: few; cdr3_nt: TGCGCCAGCAGCCAAGGACAACTCTCTGGGGCCAACGTCCTGACTTTC; cdr3_aa: CASSQGQLSGANVLTF
cdr3_length: 14; j_call: TRBJ2-5; v_call: TRBV10-3; d_call: -; clone_size: few; cdr3_nt: TGTGCCATCAGTGAGTCGAGGGGAAAAGAGACCCAGTACTTC; cdr3_aa: CAISESRGKETQYF
cdr3_length: 13; j_call: TRBJ2-7; v_call: TRBV12-3/TRBV12-4; d_call: TRBD2; clone_size: few; cdr3_nt: TGTGCCAGCGGGGAGGGACTCCAGTACGAGCAGTACTTC; cdr3_aa: CASGEGLQYEQYF
cdr3_length: 14; j_call: TRBJ2-7; v_call: TRBV29-1; d_call: -; clone_size: -; cdr3_nt: TGCAGCGTTGAAGGGGGCCTTGTCGGCTACGAGCAGTACTTC; cdr3_aa: CSVEGGLVGYEQYF
cdr3_length: 19; j_call: TRBJ2-1; v_call: TRBV14; d_call: TRBD2; clone_size: -; cdr3_nt: TGTGCCAGCAGCCGCGGGGCCTTGGGGACTAGCGGGGGCTACAATGAGCAGTTCTTC; cdr3_aa: CASSRGALGTSGGYNEQFF
cdr3_length: 15; j_call: TRBJ2-3; v_call: TRBV6-5; d_call: -; clone_size: -; cdr3_nt: TGTGCCAGCAGCCGACACAACGGGGGCACAGATACGCAGTATTTT; cdr3_aa: CASSRHNGGTDTQYF
cdr3_length: 15; j_call: TRBJ2-5; v_call: TRBV20-1; d_call: -; clone_size: -; cdr3_nt: TGCAGTGCTAGAGATCCCACAGCTCGAGGAGAGACCCAGTACTTC; cdr3_aa: CSARDPTARGETQYF
cdr3_length: 12; j_call: TRBJ2-3; v_call: TRBV2; d_call: -; clone_size: -; cdr3_nt: TGTGCCAGCAGAGTAGCGGAGGATACGCAGTATTTT; cdr3_aa: CASRVAEDTQYF
cdr3_length: 15; j_call: TRBJ2-2; v_call: TRBV27; d_call: -; clone_size: -; cdr3_nt: TGTGCCAGCAGTTTATGGGGGCGGAACACCGGGGAGCTGTTTTTT; cdr3_aa: CASSLWGRNTGELFF
cdr3_length: 15; j_call: TRBJ1-5; v_call: TRBV20-1; d_call: -; clone_size: -; cdr3_nt: TGCAGTGCTAGACCGGATACCGGGGGGTATCAGCCCCAGCATTTT; cdr3_aa: CSARPDTGGYQPQHF
cdr3_length: 16; j_call: TRBJ2-7; v_call: TRBV4-3; d_call: -; clone_size: -; cdr3_nt: TGCGCCAGCAGCCCATCCCCGGGACTTCGATACAATGAGCAGTACTTC; cdr3_aa: CASSPSPGLRYNEQYF
cdr3_length: 20; j_call: TRBJ2-6; v_call: TRBV6-2/TRBV6-3; d_call: -; clone_size: -; cdr3_nt: TGTGCCAGCAAGTTCACGTCCGGTTCCAAAGGTAGCTCTGGGGCCAACGTCCTGACTTTC; cdr3_aa: CASKFTSGSKGSSGANVLTF
cdr3_length: 15; j_call: TRBJ2-1; v_call: TRBV2; d_call: TRBD2; clone_size: -; cdr3_nt: TGTGCCAGCCTACGATTAGCGGGGGGACTCAATGAGCAGTTCTTC; cdr3_aa: CASLRLAGGLNEQFF
cdr3_length: 14; j_call: TRBJ2-5; v_call: TRBV7-2; d_call: -; clone_size: -; cdr3_nt: TGTGCCAGCAGCGACCTATCATTAGAGGAGACCCAGTACTTC; cdr3_aa: CASSDLSLEETQYF
cdr3_length: 17; j_call: TRBJ1-6; v_call: TRBV21-1; d_call: -; clone_size: -; cdr3_nt: TGTGCCAGCAGCAAAGGACACGGACTTTCGTATAATTCACCCCTCCACTTT; cdr3_aa: CASSKGHGLSYNSPLHF
cdr3_length: 13; j_call: TRBJ2-7; v_call: TRBV20-1; d_call: TRBD1; clone_size: few; cdr3_nt: TGCAGTGCTACCGGACAGGACCCCTACGAGCAGTACTTC; cdr3_aa: CSATGQDPYEQYF
cdr3_length: 16; j_call: TRBJ2-7; v_call: TRBV10-3; d_call: TRBD1; clone_size: -; cdr3_nt: TGTGCCATCAGTGAGTCGGTGGCAGGGGGTTTAAACGAGCAGTACTTC; cdr3_aa: CAISESVAGGLNEQYF
cdr3_length: 14; j_call: TRBJ2-7; v_call: TRBV6-2/TRBV6-3; d_call: TRBD1; clone_size: -; cdr3_nt: TGTGCCAGCAGGACCGGGACAGGGTACCACGAGCAGTACTTC; cdr3_aa: CASRTGTGYHEQYF